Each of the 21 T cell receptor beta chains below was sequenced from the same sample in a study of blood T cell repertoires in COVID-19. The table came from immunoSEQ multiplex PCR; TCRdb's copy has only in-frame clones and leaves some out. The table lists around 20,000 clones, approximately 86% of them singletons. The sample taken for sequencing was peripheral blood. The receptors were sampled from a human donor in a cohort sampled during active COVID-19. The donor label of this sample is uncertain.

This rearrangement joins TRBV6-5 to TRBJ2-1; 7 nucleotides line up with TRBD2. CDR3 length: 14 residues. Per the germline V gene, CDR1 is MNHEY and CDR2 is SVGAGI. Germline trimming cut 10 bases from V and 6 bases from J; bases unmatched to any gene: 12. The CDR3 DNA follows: TGTGCCACTTCGAGTGGCGGGAGTCTCAATGAGCAGTTCTTC. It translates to CATSSGGSLNEQFF.

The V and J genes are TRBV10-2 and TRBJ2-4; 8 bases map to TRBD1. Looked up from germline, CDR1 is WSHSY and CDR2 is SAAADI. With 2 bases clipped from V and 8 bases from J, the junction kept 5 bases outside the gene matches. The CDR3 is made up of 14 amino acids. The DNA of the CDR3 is TGCGCCAGCAGTGAGCGGGCAGGGGGCGACATTCAGTACTTC. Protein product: CASSERAGGDIQYF.

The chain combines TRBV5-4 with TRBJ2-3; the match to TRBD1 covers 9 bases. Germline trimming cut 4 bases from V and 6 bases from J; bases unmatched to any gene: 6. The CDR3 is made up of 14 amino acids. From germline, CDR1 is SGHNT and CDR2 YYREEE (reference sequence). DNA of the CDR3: TGTGCCAGCAGCGGGGGGACAGGGAGGGATACGCAGTATTTT. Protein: CASSGGTGRDTQYF.

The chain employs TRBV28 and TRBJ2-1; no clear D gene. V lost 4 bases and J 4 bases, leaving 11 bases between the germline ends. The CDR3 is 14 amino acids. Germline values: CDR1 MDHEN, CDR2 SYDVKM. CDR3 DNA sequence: TGTGCCAGCAGTTCGTTCCAGGCATACAATGAGCAGTTCTTC. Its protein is CASSSFQAYNEQFF.

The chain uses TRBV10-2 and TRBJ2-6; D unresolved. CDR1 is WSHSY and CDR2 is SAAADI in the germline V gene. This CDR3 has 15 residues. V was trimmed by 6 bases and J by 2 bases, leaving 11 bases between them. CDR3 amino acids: CASRDNYPGANVLTF. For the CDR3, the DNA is TGCGCCAGCAGGGATAACTACCCTGGGGCCAACGTCCTGACTTTC.

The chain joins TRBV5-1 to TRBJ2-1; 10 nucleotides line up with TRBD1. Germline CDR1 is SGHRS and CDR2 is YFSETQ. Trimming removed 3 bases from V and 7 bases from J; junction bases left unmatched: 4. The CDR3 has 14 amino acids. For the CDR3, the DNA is TGCGCCAGCAGCTGGACAGGGGGTAGGAATGAGCAGTTCTTC. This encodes CASSWTGGRNEQFF.

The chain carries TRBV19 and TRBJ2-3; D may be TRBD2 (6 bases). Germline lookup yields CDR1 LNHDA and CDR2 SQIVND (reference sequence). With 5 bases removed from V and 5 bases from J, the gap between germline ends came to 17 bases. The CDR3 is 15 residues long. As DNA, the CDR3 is TGTGCCAGTAGTCTTCGACTAGAAGTGAAAGATACGCAGTATTTT. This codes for CASSLRLEVKDTQYF.

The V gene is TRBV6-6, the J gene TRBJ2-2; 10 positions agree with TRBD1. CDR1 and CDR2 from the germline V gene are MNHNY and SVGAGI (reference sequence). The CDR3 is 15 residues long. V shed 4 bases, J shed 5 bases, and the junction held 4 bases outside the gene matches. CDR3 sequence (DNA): TGTGCCAGCAGTTCCGACAGGGGGCTTACCGGGGAGCTGTTTTTT. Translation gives CASSSDRGLTGELFF.

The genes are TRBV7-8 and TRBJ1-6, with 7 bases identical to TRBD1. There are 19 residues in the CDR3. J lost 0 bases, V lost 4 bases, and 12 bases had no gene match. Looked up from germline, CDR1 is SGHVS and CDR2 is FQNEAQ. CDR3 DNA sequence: TGTGCCAGCAGCTGGGGGTGGACAGGAACGAGCTCCTATAATTCACCCCTCCACTTT. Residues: CASSWGWTGTSSYNSPLHF.

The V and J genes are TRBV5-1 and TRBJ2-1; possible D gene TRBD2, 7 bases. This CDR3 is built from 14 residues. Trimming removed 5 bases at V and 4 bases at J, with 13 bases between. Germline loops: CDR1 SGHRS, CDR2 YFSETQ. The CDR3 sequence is CASSGGAFYNEQFF. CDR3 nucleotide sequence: TGCGCCAGCAGTGGGGGGGCTTTTTACAATGAGCAGTTCTTC.

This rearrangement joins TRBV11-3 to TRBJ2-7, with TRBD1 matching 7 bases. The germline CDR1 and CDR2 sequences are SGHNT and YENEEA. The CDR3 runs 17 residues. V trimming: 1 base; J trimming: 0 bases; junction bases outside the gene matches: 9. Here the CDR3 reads CASSLGVGGLSSYEQYF. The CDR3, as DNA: TGTGCCAGCAGCTTAGGCGTAGGGGGCCTTAGCTCCTACGAGCAGTACTTC.

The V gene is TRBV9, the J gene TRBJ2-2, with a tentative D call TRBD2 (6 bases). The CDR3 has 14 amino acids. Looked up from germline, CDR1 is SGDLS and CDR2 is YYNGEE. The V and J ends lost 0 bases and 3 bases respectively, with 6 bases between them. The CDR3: CASSVVADTGELFF. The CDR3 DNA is TGTGCCAGCAGCGTAGTAGCGGACACCGGGGAGCTGTTTTTT.

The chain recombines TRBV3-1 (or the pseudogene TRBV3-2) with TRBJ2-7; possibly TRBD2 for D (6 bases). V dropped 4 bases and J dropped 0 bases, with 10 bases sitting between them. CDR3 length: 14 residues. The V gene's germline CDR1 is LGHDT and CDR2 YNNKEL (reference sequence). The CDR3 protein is CASSRRGSSYEQYF. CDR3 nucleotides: TGTGCCAGCAGCCGGCGGGGTTCCTCCTACGAGCAGTACTTC.

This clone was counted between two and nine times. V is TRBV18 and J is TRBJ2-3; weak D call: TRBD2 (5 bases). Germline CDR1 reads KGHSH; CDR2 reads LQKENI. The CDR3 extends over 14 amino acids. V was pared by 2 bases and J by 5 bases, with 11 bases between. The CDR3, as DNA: TGTGCCAGCTCACCAAGGACTGGAAGAGATACGCAGTATTTT. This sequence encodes CASSPRTGRDTQYF.

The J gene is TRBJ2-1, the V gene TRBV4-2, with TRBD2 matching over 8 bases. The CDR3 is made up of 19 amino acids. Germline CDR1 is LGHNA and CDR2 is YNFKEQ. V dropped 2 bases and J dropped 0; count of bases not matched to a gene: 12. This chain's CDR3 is CASSQSLTSGGLSYNEQFF. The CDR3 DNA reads TGTGCCAGCAGCCAATCTCTCACCAGCGGGGGACTCTCCTACAATGAGCAGTTCTTC.

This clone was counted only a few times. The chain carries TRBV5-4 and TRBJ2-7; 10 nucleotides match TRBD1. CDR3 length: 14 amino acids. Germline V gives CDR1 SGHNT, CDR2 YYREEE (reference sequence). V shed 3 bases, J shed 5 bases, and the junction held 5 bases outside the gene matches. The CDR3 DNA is TGTGCCAGCAGCTCCCGGGACAGGGGAAACGAGCAGTACTTC. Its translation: CASSSRDRGNEQYF.

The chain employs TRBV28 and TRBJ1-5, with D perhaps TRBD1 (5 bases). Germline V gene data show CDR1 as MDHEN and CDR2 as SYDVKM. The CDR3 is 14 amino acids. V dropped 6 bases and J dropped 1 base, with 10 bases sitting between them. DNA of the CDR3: TGTGCCAGCAGCTGGGGCCGGAGCAATCAGCCCCAGCATTTT. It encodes CASSWGRSNQPQHF.

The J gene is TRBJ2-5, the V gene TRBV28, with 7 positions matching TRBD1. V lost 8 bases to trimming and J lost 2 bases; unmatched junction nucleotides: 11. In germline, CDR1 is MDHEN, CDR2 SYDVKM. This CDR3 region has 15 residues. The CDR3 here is CASLNRGVGQETQYF. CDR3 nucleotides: TGTGCCAGCCTAAACAGGGGAGTGGGTCAAGAGACCCAGTACTTC.

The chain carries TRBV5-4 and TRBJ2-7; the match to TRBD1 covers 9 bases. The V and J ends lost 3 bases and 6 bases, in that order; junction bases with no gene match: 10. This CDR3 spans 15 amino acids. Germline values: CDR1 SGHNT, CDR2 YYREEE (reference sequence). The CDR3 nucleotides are TGTGCCAGCAGCTATCAATTCGGGACAGGGTCCGAGCAGTACTTC. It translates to CASSYQFGTGSEQYF.

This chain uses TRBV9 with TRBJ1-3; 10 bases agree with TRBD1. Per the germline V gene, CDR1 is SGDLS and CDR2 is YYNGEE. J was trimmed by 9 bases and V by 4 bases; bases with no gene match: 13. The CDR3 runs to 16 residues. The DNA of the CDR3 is TGTGCCAGCAGCCCGACGGGACAGGGGTTTCTTGGCACCATATATTTT. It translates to CASSPTGQGFLGTIYF. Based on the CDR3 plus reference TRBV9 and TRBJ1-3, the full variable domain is DSGVTQTPKHLITATGQRVTLRCSPRSGDLSVYWYQQSLDQGLQFLIQYYNGEERAKGNILERFSAQQFPDLHSELNLSSLELGDSALYFCASSPTGQGFLGTIYFGEGSWLTVV.

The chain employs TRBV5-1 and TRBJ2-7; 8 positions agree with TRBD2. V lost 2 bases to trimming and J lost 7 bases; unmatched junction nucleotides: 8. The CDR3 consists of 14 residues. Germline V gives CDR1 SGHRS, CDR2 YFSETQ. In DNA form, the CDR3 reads TGCGCCAGCAGCTTACTAGCGGAGGCCTGGGAGCAGTACTTC. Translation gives CASSLLAEAWEQYF.